This passage covers 21 T cell receptor beta chains from one sample sequenced in a study of cytomegalovirus exposure and HLA in healthy donors. PCR involved 60 Vbeta and 13 Jbeta primers. Assay: immunoSEQ multiplex PCR; the TCRdb copy retains only in-frame clones and omits some. The repertoire includes 130,000 to 150,000 clones, around 84% of them detected once, and 2.5% sits in the top ten. The sequencing sample was made of PBMCs. These receptors all stem from a boy aged 2 to 9 in good health and CMV-seronegative.

The chain is built from TRBV30 and TRBJ2-7; TRBD1 matches at 7 bases. J lost 2 bases, V lost 3 bases, and 10 bases had no gene match. Germline V CDR1 and CDR2: GTSNPN, SVGIG (reference sequence). This CDR3 region has 15 residues. CDR3 coding DNA: TGTGCCTGGAGGTCCCCGGGACAGTTCCCCTACGAGCAGTACTTC. Translating it yields CAWRSPGQFPYEQYF.

The chain joins TRBV28 to TRBJ1-6; unclear D gene. Trimming stripped 5 bases from V and 7 bases from J, with 21 bases between. CDR3 length equals 17 residues. Germline-derived CDR1 and CDR2 are MDHEN and SYDVKM. CDR3 protein: CASSPTGWGGLNSPLHF. CDR3 sequence (DNA): TGTGCCAGCAGTCCCACGGGCTGGGGAGGATTGAATTCACCCCTCCACTTT.

This chain links TRBV19 with TRBJ2-1, with TRBD2 as a possible D gene (5 bases). Trimming shortened V by 5 bases and J by 6 bases, and 14 bases separated the two germline ends. Germline CDR1 is LNHDA and CDR2 is SQIVND (reference sequence). The CDR3 has 14 amino acids. CDR3 amino acids: CASSDPGVVNEQFF. The CDR3 nucleotides are TGTGCCAGTAGTGACCCCGGGGTGGTCAATGAGCAGTTCTTC.

The rearrangement joins TRBV5-4 to TRBJ2-1; 9 bases map to TRBD2. The V gene's germline CDR1 is SGHNT and CDR2 YYREEE (reference sequence). V trimming: 0 bases; J trimming: 5 bases; junction bases outside the gene matches: 3. This CDR3 contains 15 residues. The CDR3: CASSLAGGGDNEQFF. The CDR3 coding sequence is TGTGCCAGCAGCTTGGCCGGCGGGGGGGACAATGAGCAGTTCTTC.

The chain couples TRBV15 to TRBJ2-7; possibly TRBD2 for D (5 bases). Germline CDR1 LNHNV, CDR2 YYDKDF (reference sequence). V lost 1 base to trimming and J lost 2 bases, with 9 bases between them. CDR3 length equals 14 residues. CDR3 amino acids: CATSRVDGTYEQYF. The CDR3 DNA sequence: TGTGCCACCAGCAGAGTTGACGGGACCTACGAGCAGTACTTC.

This rearrangement joins TRBV18 to TRBJ2-3, with D perhaps matching TRBD2 (5 bases). The CDR3 is 15 amino acids. Trimming removed 5 bases from V and 1 base from J, with 13 bases in between. The germline gives CDR1 KGHSH, CDR2 LQKENI. Written as DNA, the CDR3 is TGTGCCAGCTCAAAGATGAGCGGCGGCACAGATACGCAGTATTTT. It specifies CASSKMSGGTDTQYF. Full variable domain (rest looked up from reference TRBV18 and TRBJ2-3): NAGVMQNPRHLVRRRGQEARLRCSPMKGHSHVYWYRQLPEEGLKFMVYLQKENIIDESGMPKERFSAEFPKEGPSILRIQQVVRGDSAAYFCASSKMSGGTDTQYFGPGTRLTVL.

The chain uses TRBV7-2 and TRBJ2-4, with D perhaps TRBD2 (5 bases). Trimming removed 3 bases from V and 3 bases from J, with 12 bases in between. CDR3 length equals 15 residues. Per germline, CDR1 SGHTA and CDR2 FQGNSA. CDR3 DNA sequence: TGTGCCAGCAGCTTTCCTCGGACTGGCAAAAACATTCAGTACTTC. Protein product: CASSFPRTGKNIQYF.

The J gene is TRBJ2-5, the V gene TRBV28, with TRBD2 as a possible D gene (6 bases). Judging by the DNA end, TRBJ2-7 fits better; the J call may be wrong. Germline CDR1 MDHEN, CDR2 SYDVKM. The CDR3 has 15 amino acids. CDR3 amino acids: CASTSPPRGTYEQYF. DNA of the CDR3: TGTGCCAGCACCTCTCCCCCGCGGGGAACCTACGAGCAGTACTTC.

This chain uses TRBV7-8 with TRBJ2-5, with 8 bases fitting TRBD1. Germline trimming cut 4 bases from V and 2 bases from J; bases unmatched to any gene: 3. The germline gives CDR1 SGHVS, CDR2 FQNEAQ. This CDR3 spans 14 amino acids. CDR3 sequence reads: CASSSDRAQETQYF. The CDR3 nucleotides read TGTGCCAGCAGCTCGGACAGGGCTCAAGAGACCCAGTACTTC. The full variable domain, rest sourced from reference TRBV7-8 and TRBJ2-5, is GAGVSQSPRYKVAKRGQDVALRCDPISGHVSLFWYQQALGQGPEFLTYFQNEAQLDKSGLPSDRFFAERPEGSVSTLKIQRTQQEDSAVYLCASSSDRAQETQYFGPGTRLLVL.

This chain connects TRBV7-3 to TRBJ1-3, with a weak D call TRBD1 (5 bases). Per germline, CDR1 SGHTA and CDR2 FQGTGA. Trimming removed 4 bases at V and 1 base at J, with 11 bases between. This CDR3 contains 15 residues. The CDR3 protein is CASSSDQGSGNTIYF. CDR3 DNA sequence: TGTGCCAGCAGCTCGGATCAGGGATCTGGAAACACCATATATTTT.

The chain joins TRBV19 to TRBJ1-2; D is uncertain. The CDR3 covers 15 residues. The ends were cut back, 0 bases at V and 1 base at J, with 9 bases in the middle. The germline gives CDR1 LNHDA, CDR2 SQIVND (reference sequence). Here the CDR3 reads CASSIDRTVNYGYTF. The CDR3 DNA follows: TGTGCCAGTAGTATAGATCGAACGGTTAACTATGGCTACACCTTC.

The J gene is TRBJ2-3, the V gene TRBV5-6; 11 bases are shared with TRBD1. Trimming removed 0 bases from V and 8 bases from J; junction bases left unmatched: 5. Germline V gives CDR1 SGHDT, CDR2 YYEEEE. The CDR3 consists of 15 residues. In nucleotides, the CDR3 is TGTGCCAGCAGCTTGGACGGGACAGGGGGGGTTACGCAGTATTTT. This translates into CASSLDGTGGVTQYF.

The CDR3 sequence: CASSIGRYNEQFF. The CDR3 DNA reads as TGTGCCAGTAGTATAGGCAGATACAATGAGCAGTTCTTC. The chain recombines TRBV19 with TRBJ2-1; unclear D gene. Germline CDR1 reads LNHDA; CDR2 reads SQIVND (reference sequence). V gave up 1 base and J gave up 4 bases, with 5 bases separating them. The CDR3 has 13 residues. Variable domain in full (rest from reference TRBV19 and TRBJ2-1): DGGITQSPKYLFRKEGQNVTLSCEQNLNHDAMYWYRQDPGQGLRLIYYSQIVNDFQKGDIAEGYSVSREKKESFPLTVTSAQKNPTAFYLCASSIGRYNEQFFGPGTRLTVL.

V and J are TRBV29-1 and TRBJ1-1, with D possibly matching TRBD1 (5 bases). Trimming removed 7 bases from V and 7 bases from J, with 16 bases in between. The CDR3 covers 12 residues. The V gene's germline CDR1 is SQVTM and CDR2 ANQGSEA. The CDR3 bases are TGCAGCGGTCGGGAGGGGAAGAATGAAGCTTTCTTT. It yields the protein CSGREGKNEAFF.

This clone turned up a few times. The V call is TRBV2, the J call TRBJ1-1; D may be TRBD1 (6 bases). CDR1 is SNHLY and CDR2 is FYNNEI in the germline V gene. V was shortened by 8 bases and J by 5 bases, with 9 bases between the two germline ends. This CDR3 contains 11 residues. CDR3 DNA: TGTGCCAGCTGGGGGCGGACTGAAGCTTTCTTT. Translated: CASWGRTEAFF. Together with reference TRBV2 and TRBJ1-1, the CDR3 gives the full variable domain: EPEVTQTPSHQVTQMGQEVILRCVPISNHLYFYWYRQILGQKVEFLVSFYNNEISEKSEIFDDQFSVERPDGSNFTLKIRSTKLEDSAMYFCASWGRTEAFFGQGTRLTVV.

This rearrangement joins TRBV6-4 to TRBJ2-3, with 7 positions matching TRBD2. Trimming took 6 bases from V and 4 from J; bases not matched to a gene: 10. Germline lookup yields CDR1 MRHNA and CDR2 SNTAGT. The CDR3 runs 15 residues. CDR3 region: CASSPQAGNADTQYF. CDR3 DNA sequence: TGTGCCAGCAGCCCCCAAGCGGGAAATGCAGATACGCAGTATTTT.

The chain is built from TRBV7-2 and TRBJ2-7, with D tentatively TRBD1 (6 bases). CDR1 is SGHTA, CDR2 FQGNSA, per germline. The V gene lost 2 bases and the J gene lost 3 bases, with 17 bases spanning the gap. The CDR3 is 16 amino acids. Here the CDR3 DNA reads TGTGCCAGCAGCTTAAACCTCACTAGGGGGTTCTACGAGCAGTACTTC. It translates to CASSLNLTRGFYEQYF.

In its sample, this clone was seen once. Other DNA sequences from this sample encode an identical CDR3 as well. The J gene is TRBJ1-2, the V gene TRBV5-6, with D uncertain. Between the trimmed V and J ends, which lost 0 bases and 4 bases, there was a span of 7 bases. The CDR3 is made up of 13 amino acids. CDR1 SGHDT and CDR2 YYEEEE come from the germline V gene. CDR3: CASSLGQSYGYTF. As DNA, the CDR3 is TGTGCCAGCAGCTTGGGGCAGTCCTATGGCTACACCTTC.

V usage is TRBV6-1 and J usage is TRBJ1-3; a weak D match, TRBD1 (5 bases). The CDR3 consists of 16 residues. Trimming removed 4 bases at V and 3 bases at J, with 16 bases between. The germline V gene encodes CDR1 MNHNS and CDR2 SASEGT. The CDR3 nucleotides read TGTGCCAGCAGTGGAATCTTGGGGGGGGGTGGAAACACCATATATTTT. Translation gives CASSGILGGGGNTIYF.

The chain recombines TRBV28 with TRBJ2-7, with D perhaps matching TRBD1 (6 bases). V lost 5 bases and J 3 bases, leaving 14 bases between the germline ends. The length of the CDR3 is 14 residues. Germline CDR1 is MDHEN and CDR2 is SYDVKM. The CDR3 region is CASSPDSSLYEQYF. Written as DNA, the CDR3 is TGTGCCAGCAGTCCGGACAGTTCCCTCTACGAGCAGTACTTC.

This sequence joins TRBV6-6 and TRBJ1-6, with 9 positions matching TRBD1. This CDR3 contains 15 residues. J gave up 7 bases and V 2 bases, and 3 bases lay outside the gene matches. Germline V CDR1 and CDR2: MNHNY, SVGAGI (reference sequence). The CDR3 coding sequence is TGTGCCAGCAGTTACACAGGGGGCTCCAATTCACCCCTCCACTTT. It is translated as CASSYTGGSNSPLHF.